Following are 10 T cell receptor beta chains from one sample sequenced in a study of identical twins. TCRdb fed the 5' RACE reads into MiXCR, producing one record per CDR3 protein. The data show about 260,000 distinct CDR3 sequences, 7% seen once. The same specimen was also included in a second study, on yellow fever vaccine responses in identical twins.

Sequenced input: memory (CD45RO+) T cells sorted from blood. The receptors originated from a woman aged 18-35 years in good health.

This chain connects TRBV28 to TRBJ2-7; TRBD2 matches 8 bases. CDR3 length: 13 residues. Losses at the gene ends were 7 bases for V and 3 bases for J; bases not matched to a gene: 5. The germline gives CDR1 MDHEN, CDR2 SYDVKM. CDR3 nucleotide sequence: TGTGCCAGCATTTCGGGAGGGGGCTACGAGCAGTACTTC. Its translation: CASISGGGYEQYF.

This clonotype was seen only a few times. The rearrangement joins TRBV20-1 to TRBJ1-5; 7 bases match TRBD1. CDR1 and CDR2 from the germline V gene are DFQATT and SNEGSKA (reference sequence). The J segment lost 4 bases and the V segment lost 0 bases, leaving 3 bases of the junction unmatched. The CDR3 has 14 amino acids. The DNA of the CDR3 is TGCAGTGCTAGAGATACACAGGGGAATCAGCCCCAGCATTTT. Residues: CSARDTQGNQPQHF.

This clonotype appeared a few times. The chain carries TRBV5-1 and TRBJ2-7; D not resolved. The V end lost 1 base, the J end lost 4 bases, and 9 bases lay between the germline ends. CDR1 and CDR2 from the germline V gene are SGHRS and YFSETQ. The CDR3 loop spans 13 amino acids. The CDR3 region has the DNA TGCGCCAGCAGCTTGAGGCAGAGTTACGAGCAGTACTTC. Its translation: CASSLRQSYEQYF.

The sample holds many counts of this clonotype. V and J are TRBV20-1 and TRBJ2-3; possible D gene TRBD2, 5 bases. The CDR3 has 14 residues. The V gene's germline CDR1 is DFQATT and CDR2 SNEGSKA (reference sequence). The ends were cut back, 1 base at V and 8 bases at J, with 16 bases in the middle. CDR3 sequence (DNA): TGCAGTGCTAGAGGGACTTCCACCTTTGCTACGCAGTATTTT. As protein: CSARGTSTFATQYF.

This clonotype came up a few times. J is TRBJ2-3 and V is TRBV6-4; D remains ambiguous. CDR1 and CDR2 from the germline V gene are MRHNA and SNTAGT. CDR3 length equals 14 residues. V was trimmed by 5 bases and J by 5 bases, leaving 14 bases between them. The CDR3 region has the DNA TGTGCCAGCAGTTCAGATCCTGTGGGAGATACGCAGTATTTT. Translating it yields CASSSDPVGDTQYF.

The V call is TRBV12-3 or TRBV12-4, the J call TRBJ2-3; TRBD2 matches 8 bases. The V and J ends lost 6 bases and 2 bases, in that order; junction bases with no gene match: 7. This CDR3 contains 15 residues. CDR3 coding DNA: TGTGCCAGCAGCGCGGGGGGCCTTTACACAGATACGCAGTATTTT. It is translated as CASSAGGLYTDTQYF.

This clonotype was recorded many times. V gene TRBV5-1 combines with J gene TRBJ2-3; 9 bases are shared with TRBD2. CDR1 and CDR2 from the germline V gene are SGHRS and YFSETQ. This CDR3 has 14 amino acids. Germline trimming cut 5 bases from V and 8 bases from J; bases unmatched to any gene: 9. The CDR3 sequence: CASSHSGGRSTQYF. DNA for the CDR3: TGCGCCAGCAGTCATAGCGGGGGTCGTAGTACGCAGTATTTT.

The chain is built from TRBV5-6 and TRBJ2-1, with TRBD2 matching 8 bases. The V gene's germline CDR1 is SGHDT and CDR2 YYEEEE. The CDR3 consists of 14 residues. With V trimmed by 3 bases and J by 10 bases, 9 bases remained unmatched. The CDR3 DNA reads TGTGCCAGCAGCTCTGGCGGGGGGCCGGGGGAGCAGTTCTTC. Its translation is CASSSGGGPGEQFF. Full variable domain (rest looked up from reference TRBV5-6 and TRBJ2-1): DAGVTQSPTHLIKTRGQQVTLRCSPKSGHDTVSWYQQALGQGPQFIFQYYEEEERQRGNFPDRFSGHQFPNYSSELNVNALLLGDSALYLCASSSGGGPGEQFFGPGTRLTVL.

This chain joins TRBV7-7 and TRBJ2-1, with a tentative D call TRBD2 (6 bases). The CDR3 is made up of 13 amino acids. Germline CDR1 SSHAT, CDR2 FNYEAQ (reference sequence). Trimming took off 3 bases at V and 7 bases at J, with 10 bases between the two ends. CDR3 sequence (DNA): TGTGCCAGCAGCTTGGGAGGTGTTAATGAGCAGTTCTTC. This gives the protein CASSLGGVNEQFF.

This clonotype was seen more than once but under ten times. The gene calls are TRBV5-1 and TRBJ1-5; a possible D gene is TRBD1 (6 bases). The CDR3 length is 15 residues. Trimming took 2 bases from V and 3 from J, leaving 12 bases between them. Germline V gene lookup returns CDR1 SGHRS and CDR2 YFSETQ. The DNA for the CDR3 is TGCGCCAGCAGCTTAGGGGGGACGGACAATCAGCCCCAGCATTTT. This encodes CASSLGGTDNQPQHF.